This is a list of T cell receptor beta chains from one sample in a study of PD-L1 blockade in urothelial cancer. Profiled with immunoSEQ multiplex PCR; TCRdb holds only in-frame clones, not every one. The sample has about 76,000 clones, 75% to 95% seen once. Source: PBMCs, taken around atezolizumab (anti-PD-L1) treatment. These receptors were obtained from a woman aged 80 or over with urothelial cancer. The CDR3 runs from the conserved cysteine through the conserved F or W.

j_gene: TRBJ2-7; v_gene: TRBV7-7; CDR3aa: CASSLAEGYEQYF
j_gene: TRBJ2-7; v_gene: TRBV28; CDR3aa: CASSLEGVSYEQYF
j_gene: TRBJ1-1; v_gene: TRBV9; CDR3aa: CASSVAVAGDTEAFF
j_gene: TRBJ2-2; v_gene: TRBV10-3; CDR3aa: CAIRAGGKNTGELFF
j_gene: TRBJ1-1; v_gene: TRBV6-5; CDR3aa: CASRGQGASPEAFF
j_gene: TRBJ2-1; v_gene: TRBV25-1; CDR3aa: CASSDTRGLLEQFF
j_gene: TRBJ1-2; v_gene: TRBV5-1; CDR3aa: CASSFVGGTDGYTF
j_gene: TRBJ1-1; v_gene: TRBV7-9; CDR3aa: CASIRGGENTEAFF
j_gene: TRBJ1-2; v_gene: TRBV28; CDR3aa: CASSPRTGGTYGYTF
j_gene: TRBJ1-1; v_gene: TRBV9; CDR3aa: CASSADVRRTEAFF